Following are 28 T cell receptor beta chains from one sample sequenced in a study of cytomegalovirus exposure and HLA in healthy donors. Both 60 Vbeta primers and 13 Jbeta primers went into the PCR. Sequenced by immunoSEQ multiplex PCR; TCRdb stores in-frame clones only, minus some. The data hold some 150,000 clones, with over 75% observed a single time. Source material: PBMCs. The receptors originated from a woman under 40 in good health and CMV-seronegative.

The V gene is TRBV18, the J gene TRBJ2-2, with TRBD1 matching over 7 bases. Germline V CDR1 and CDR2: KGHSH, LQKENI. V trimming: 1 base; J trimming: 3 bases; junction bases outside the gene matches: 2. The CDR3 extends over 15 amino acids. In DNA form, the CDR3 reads TGTGCCAGCTCACCACGACAGGGTGACACCGGGGAGCTGTTTTTT. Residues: CASSPRQGDTGELFF.

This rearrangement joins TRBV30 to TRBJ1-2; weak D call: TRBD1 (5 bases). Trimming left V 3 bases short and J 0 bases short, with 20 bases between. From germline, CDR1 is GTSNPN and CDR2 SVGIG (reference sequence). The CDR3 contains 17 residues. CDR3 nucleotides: TGTGCCTGGAGGCTAGGATCAGGGATACTTTCTAACTATGGCTACACCTTC. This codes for CAWRLGSGILSNYGYTF.

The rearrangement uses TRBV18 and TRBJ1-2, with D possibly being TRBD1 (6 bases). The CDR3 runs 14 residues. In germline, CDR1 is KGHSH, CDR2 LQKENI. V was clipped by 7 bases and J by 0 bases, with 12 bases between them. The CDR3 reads CASFGGPANYGYTF. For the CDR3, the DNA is TGTGCCAGCTTCGGGGGGCCCGCTAACTATGGCTACACCTTC.

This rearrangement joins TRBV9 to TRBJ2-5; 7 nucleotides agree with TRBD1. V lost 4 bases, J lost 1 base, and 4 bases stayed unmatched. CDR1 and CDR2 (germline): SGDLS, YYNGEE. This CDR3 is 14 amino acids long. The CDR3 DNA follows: TGTGCCAGCAGCCCAGGACAGGCCCAAGAGACCCAGTACTTC. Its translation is CASSPGQAQETQYF.

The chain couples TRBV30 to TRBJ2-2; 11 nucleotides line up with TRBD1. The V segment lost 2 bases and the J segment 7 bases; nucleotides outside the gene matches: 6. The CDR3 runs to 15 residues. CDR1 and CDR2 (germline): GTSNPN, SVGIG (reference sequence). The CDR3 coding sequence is TGTGCCTGGAGTTTAGGGACAGGGGGTCTCGGGGAGCTGTTTTTT. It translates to CAWSLGTGGLGELFF.

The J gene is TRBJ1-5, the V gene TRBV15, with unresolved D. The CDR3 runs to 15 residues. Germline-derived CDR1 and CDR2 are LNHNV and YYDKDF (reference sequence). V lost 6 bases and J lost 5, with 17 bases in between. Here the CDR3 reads CATSPNRLDYQPQHF. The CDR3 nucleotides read TGTGCCACCAGTCCGAACAGATTGGACTATCAGCCCCAGCATTTT.

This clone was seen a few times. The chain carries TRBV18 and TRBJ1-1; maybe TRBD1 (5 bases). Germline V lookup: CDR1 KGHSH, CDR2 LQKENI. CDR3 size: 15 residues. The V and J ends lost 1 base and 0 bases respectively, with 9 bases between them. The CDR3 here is CASSPLAGMNTEAFF. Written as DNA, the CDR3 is TGTGCCAGCTCACCACTCGCAGGGATGAACACTGAAGCTTTCTTT.

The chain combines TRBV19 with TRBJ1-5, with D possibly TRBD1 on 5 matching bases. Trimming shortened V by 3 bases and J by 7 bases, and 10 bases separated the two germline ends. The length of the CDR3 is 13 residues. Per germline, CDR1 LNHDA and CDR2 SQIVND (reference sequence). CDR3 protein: CASSIDSIQPQHF. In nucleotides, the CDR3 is TGTGCCAGTAGTATTGACAGTATCCAGCCCCAGCATTTT. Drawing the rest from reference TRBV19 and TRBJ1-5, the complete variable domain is DGGITQSPKYLFRKEGQNVTLSCEQNLNHDAMYWYRQDPGQGLRLIYYSQIVNDFQKGDIAEGYSVSREKKESFPLTVTSAQKNPTAFYLCASSIDSIQPQHFGDGTRLSIL.

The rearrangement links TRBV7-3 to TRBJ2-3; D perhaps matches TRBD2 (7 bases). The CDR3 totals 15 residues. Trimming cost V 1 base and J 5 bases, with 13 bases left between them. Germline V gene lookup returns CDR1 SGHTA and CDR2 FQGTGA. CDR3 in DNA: TGTGCCAGCAGCTTAAACGGGGGGCCGGGAGATACGCAGTATTTT. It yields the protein CASSLNGGPGDTQYF.

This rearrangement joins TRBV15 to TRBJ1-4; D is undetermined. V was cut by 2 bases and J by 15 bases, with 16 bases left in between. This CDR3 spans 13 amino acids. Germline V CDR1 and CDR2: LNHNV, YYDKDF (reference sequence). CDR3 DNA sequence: TGTGCCACCAGCAGACCCGGACTAGGCGGGGTGTTTTTT. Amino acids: CATSRPGLGGVFF.

The chain's CDR3 is CASSSPGQRYGYTF. For the CDR3, the DNA is TGTGCCAGCAGCTCTCCGGGACAGAGATATGGCTACACCTTC. V gene TRBV5-6 combines with J gene TRBJ1-2; 7 bases fit TRBD1. There are 14 residues in the CDR3. Germline-derived CDR1 and CDR2 are SGHDT and YYEEEE. Trimming at V came to 3 bases and at J to 5 bases, leaving 7 bases not matched to a gene.

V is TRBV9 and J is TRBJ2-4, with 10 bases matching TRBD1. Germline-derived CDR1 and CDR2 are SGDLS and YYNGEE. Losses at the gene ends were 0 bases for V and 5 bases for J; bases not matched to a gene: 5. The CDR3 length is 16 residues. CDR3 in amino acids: CASSVGDRGPENIQYF. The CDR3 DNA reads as TGTGCCAGCAGCGTAGGTGACAGGGGGCCCGAAAACATTCAGTACTTC. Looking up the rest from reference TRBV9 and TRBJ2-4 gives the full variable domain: DSGVTQTPKHLITATGQRVTLRCSPRSGDLSVYWYQQSLDQGLQFLIQYYNGEERAKGNILERFSAQQFPDLHSELNLSSLELGDSALYFCASSVGDRGPENIQYFGAGTRLSVL.

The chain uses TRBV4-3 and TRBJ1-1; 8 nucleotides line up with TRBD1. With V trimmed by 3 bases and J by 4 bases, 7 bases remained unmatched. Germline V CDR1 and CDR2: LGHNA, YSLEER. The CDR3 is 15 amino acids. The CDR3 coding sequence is TGCGCCAGCAGCCAGGAATCGACAGGGGTCACTGAAGCTTTCTTT. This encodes CASSQESTGVTEAFF.

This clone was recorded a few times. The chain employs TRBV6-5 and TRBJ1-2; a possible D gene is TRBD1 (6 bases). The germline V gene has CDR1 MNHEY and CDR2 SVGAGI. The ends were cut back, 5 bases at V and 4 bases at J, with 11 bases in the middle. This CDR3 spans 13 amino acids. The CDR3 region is CASSVQGVYGYTF. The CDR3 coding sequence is TGTGCCAGCAGTGTACAGGGAGTCTATGGCTACACCTTC.

The CDR3 nucleotides read TGTGCCAGCAGCCCTAGGGACAAGGGATATGAGCAGTTCTTC. It yields the protein CASSPRDKGYEQFF. The rearrangement joins TRBV9 to TRBJ2-1, with a possible D match to TRBD1 (6 bases). Trimming took off 4 bases at V and 8 bases at J, with 16 bases between the two ends. The CDR3 totals 14 residues. Germline CDR1 and CDR2: SGDLS and YYNGEE.

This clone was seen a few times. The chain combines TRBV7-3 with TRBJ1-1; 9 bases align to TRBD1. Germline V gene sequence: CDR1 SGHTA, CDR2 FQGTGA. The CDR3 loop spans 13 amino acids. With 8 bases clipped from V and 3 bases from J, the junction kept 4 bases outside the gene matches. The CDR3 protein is CASRQGEDTEAFF. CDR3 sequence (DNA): TGTGCCAGCCGACAGGGGGAGGACACTGAAGCTTTCTTT.

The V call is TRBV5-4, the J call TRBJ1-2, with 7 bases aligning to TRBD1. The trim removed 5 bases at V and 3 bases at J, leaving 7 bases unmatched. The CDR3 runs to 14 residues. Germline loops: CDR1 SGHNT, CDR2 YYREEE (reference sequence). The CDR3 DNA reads TGTGCCAGCAGGGGGACAGAGGGGCACTATGGCTACACCTTC. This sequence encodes CASRGTEGHYGYTF.

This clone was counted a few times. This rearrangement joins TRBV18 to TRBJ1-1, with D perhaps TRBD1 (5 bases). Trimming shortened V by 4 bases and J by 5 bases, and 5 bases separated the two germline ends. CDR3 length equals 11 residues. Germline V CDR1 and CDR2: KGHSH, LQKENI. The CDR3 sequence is CASSQGTEAFF. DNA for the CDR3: TGTGCCAGCTCACAGGGGACTGAAGCTTTCTTT.

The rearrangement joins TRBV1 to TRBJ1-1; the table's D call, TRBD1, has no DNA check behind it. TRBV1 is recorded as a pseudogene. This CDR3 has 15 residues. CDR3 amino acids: CTSSQESPGNTEAFF. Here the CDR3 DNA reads TGCACCAGCAGCCAAGAATCACCAGGGAACACTGAAGCTTTCTTT.

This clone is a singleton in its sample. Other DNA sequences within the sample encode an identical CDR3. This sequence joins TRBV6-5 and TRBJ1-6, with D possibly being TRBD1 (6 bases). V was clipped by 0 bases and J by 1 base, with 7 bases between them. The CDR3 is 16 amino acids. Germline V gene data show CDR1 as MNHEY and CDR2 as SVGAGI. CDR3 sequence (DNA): TGTGCCAGCAGTTACTCGAGGGGGTCCTATAATTCACCCCTCCACTTT. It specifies CASSYSRGSYNSPLHF.

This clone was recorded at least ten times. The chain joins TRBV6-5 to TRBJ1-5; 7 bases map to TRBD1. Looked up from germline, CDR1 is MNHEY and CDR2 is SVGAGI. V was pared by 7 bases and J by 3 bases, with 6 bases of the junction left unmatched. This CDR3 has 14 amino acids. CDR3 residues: CASKTDRFNQPQHF. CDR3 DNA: TGTGCCAGCAAAACGGACAGGTTCAATCAGCCCCAGCATTTT.

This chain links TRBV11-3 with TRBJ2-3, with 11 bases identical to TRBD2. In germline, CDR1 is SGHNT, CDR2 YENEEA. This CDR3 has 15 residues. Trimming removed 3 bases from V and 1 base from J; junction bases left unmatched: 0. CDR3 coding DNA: TGTGCCAGCAGCTTGACTAGCGGGGGCACAGATACGCAGTATTTT. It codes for CASSLTSGGTDTQYF.

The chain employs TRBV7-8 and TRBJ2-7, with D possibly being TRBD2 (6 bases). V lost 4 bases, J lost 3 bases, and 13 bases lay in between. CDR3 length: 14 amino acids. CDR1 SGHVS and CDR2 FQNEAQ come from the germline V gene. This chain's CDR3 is CASSSFGTVYEQYF. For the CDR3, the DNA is TGTGCCAGCAGCTCTTTTGGGACTGTCTACGAGCAGTACTTC. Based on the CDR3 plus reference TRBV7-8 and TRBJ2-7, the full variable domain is GAGVSQSPRYKVAKRGQDVALRCDPISGHVSLFWYQQALGQGPEFLTYFQNEAQLDKSGLPSDRFFAERPEGSVSTLKIQRTQQEDSAVYLCASSSFGTVYEQYFGPGTRLTVT.

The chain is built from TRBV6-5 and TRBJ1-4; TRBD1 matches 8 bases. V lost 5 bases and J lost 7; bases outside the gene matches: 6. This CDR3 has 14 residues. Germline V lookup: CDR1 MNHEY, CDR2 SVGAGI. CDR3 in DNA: TGTGCCAGCAGTAGGACAGGGAGGGCTGAAAAACTGTTTTTT. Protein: CASSRTGRAEKLFF.

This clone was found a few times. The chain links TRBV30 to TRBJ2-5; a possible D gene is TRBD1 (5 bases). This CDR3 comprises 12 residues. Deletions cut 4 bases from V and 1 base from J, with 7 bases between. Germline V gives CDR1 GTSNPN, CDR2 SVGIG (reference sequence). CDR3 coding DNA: TGTGCCTGGAAGGGGTTCCAAGAGACCCAGTACTTC. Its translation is CAWKGFQETQYF.

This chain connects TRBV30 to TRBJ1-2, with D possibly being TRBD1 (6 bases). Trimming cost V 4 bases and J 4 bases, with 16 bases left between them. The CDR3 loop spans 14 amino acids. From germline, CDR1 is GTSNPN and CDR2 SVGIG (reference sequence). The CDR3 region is CAWTGGSNPYGYTF. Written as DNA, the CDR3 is TGTGCCTGGACTGGGGGCAGTAATCCCTATGGCTACACCTTC.

Written as DNA, the CDR3 is TGTGCCAGCCGAAGCCCCGGGACAGGGGACAAAGGGCAGTTCTTC. Translation gives CASRSPGTGDKGQFF. This rearrangement joins TRBV19 to TRBJ2-1, with TRBD1 matching 10 bases. Germline V CDR1 and CDR2: LNHDA, SQIVND (reference sequence). V shed 9 bases and J 12 bases; nucleotides not matched to a gene: 17. The CDR3 length is 15 residues.

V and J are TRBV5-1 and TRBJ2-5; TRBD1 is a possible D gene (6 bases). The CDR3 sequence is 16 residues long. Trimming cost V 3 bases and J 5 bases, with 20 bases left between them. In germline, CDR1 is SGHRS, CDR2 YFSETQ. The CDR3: CASSSRVQVTGETQYF. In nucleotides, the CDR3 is TGCGCCAGCAGCTCGCGCGTACAGGTCACAGGGGAGACCCAGTACTTC. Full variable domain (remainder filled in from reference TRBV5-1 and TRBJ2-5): KAGVTQTPRYLIKTRGQQVTLSCSPISGHRSVSWYQQTPGQGLQFLFEYFSETQRNKGNFPGRFSGRQFSNSRSEMNVSTLELGDSALYLCASSSRVQVTGETQYFGPGTRLLVL.